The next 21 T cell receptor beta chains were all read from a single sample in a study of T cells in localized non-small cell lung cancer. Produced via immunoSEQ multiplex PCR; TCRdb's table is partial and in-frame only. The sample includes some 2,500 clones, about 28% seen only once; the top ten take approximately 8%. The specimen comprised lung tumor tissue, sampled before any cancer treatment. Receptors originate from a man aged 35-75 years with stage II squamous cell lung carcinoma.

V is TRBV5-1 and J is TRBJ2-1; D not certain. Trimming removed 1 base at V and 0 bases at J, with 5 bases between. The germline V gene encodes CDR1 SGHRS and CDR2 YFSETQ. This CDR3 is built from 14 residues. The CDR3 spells CASSLQSSYNEQFF. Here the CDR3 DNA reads TGCGCCAGCAGCTTGCAGAGCTCCTACAATGAGCAGTTCTTC. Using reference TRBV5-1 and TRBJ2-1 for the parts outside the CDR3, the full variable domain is KAGVTQTPRYLIKTRGQQVTLSCSPISGHRSVSWYQQTPGQGLQFLFEYFSETQRNKGNFPGRFSGRQFSNSRSEMNVSTLELGDSALYLCASSLQSSYNEQFFGPGTRLTVL.

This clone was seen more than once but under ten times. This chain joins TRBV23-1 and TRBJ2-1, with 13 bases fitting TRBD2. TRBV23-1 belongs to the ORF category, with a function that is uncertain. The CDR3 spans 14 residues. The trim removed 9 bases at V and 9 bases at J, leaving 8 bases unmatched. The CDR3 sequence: CASQTSGRIFEQFF. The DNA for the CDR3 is TGCGCCAGTCAGACTAGCGGGAGGATATTTGAGCAGTTCTTC.

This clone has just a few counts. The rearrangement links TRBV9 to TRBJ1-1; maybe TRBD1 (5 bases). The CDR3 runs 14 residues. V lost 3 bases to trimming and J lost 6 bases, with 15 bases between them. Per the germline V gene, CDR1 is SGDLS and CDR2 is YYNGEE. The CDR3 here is CASSAAGYESEAFF. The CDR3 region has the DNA TGTGCCAGCAGCGCGGCAGGGTATGAATCTGAAGCTTTCTTT.

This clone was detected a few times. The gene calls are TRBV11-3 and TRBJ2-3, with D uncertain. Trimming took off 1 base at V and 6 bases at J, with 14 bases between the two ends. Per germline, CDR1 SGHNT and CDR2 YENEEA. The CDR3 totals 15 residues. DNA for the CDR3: TGTGCCAGCAGCTTAGTGGTGACACCCCACGATACGCAGTATTTT. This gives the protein CASSLVVTPHDTQYF.

The CDR3 reads CSVDGESGANVLTF. The CDR3 DNA sequence: TGCAGCGTTGATGGGGAGTCTGGGGCCAACGTCCTGACTTTC. The J gene is TRBJ2-6, the V gene TRBV29-1; D perhaps matches TRBD2 (5 bases). Germline-derived CDR1 and CDR2 are SQVTM and ANQGSEA. Trimming cost V 3 bases and J 1 base, with 7 bases left between them. The CDR3 extends over 14 amino acids.

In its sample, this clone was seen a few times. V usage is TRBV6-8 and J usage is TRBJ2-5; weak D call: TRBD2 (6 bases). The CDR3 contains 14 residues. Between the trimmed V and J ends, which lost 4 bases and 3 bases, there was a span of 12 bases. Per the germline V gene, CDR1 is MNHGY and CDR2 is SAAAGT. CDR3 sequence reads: CASSSPSAKETQYF. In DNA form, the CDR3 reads TGTGCCAGCAGTTCCCCTAGCGCCAAAGAGACCCAGTACTTC.

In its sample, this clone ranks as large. CDR3 in amino acids: CASSIPRTRIYNEQFF. CDR3 bases: TGTGCCAGTAGTATACCCCGGACCCGGATCTACAATGAGCAGTTCTTC. V is TRBV19 and J is TRBJ2-1; no definite D call. The CDR3 length is 16 residues. CDR1 and CDR2 (germline): LNHDA, SQIVND (reference sequence). Trimming cost V 2 bases and J 3 bases, with 14 bases left between them.

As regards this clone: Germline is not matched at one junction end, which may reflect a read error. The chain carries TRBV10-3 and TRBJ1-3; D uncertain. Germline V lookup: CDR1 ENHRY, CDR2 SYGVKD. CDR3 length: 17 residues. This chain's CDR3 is CASSEFGPGRTGNTIYF. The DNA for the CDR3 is TGTGCCAGCAGTGAGTTTGGTCCGGGGAGAACTGGAAACACCATATATTTT.

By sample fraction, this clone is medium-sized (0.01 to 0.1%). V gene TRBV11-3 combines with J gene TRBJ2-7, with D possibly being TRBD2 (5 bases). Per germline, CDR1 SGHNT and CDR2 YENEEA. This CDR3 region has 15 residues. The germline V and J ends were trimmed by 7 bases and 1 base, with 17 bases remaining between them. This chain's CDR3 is CASIRRLDDSYEQYF. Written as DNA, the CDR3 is TGTGCCAGCATCAGGAGGCTAGATGATTCCTACGAGCAGTACTTC.

CDR3 DNA sequence: TGTGCCAGCAGTTTAGTCCTAGCAAGGGACGATGAGCAGTTCTTC. Residues: CASSLVLARDDEQFF. The rearrangement uses TRBV28 and TRBJ2-1; D is tentatively TRBD1 or TRBD2 (5 bases each). V lost 2 bases, J lost 8 bases, and 16 bases lay in between. The germline V gene encodes CDR1 MDHEN and CDR2 SYDVKM. The CDR3 spans 15 residues.

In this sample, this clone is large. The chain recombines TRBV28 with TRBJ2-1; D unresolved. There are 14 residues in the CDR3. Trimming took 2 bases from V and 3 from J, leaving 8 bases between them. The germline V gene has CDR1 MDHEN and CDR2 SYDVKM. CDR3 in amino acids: CASSLDVLYNEQFF. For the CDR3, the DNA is TGTGCCAGCAGTTTAGATGTACTCTACAATGAGCAGTTCTTC.

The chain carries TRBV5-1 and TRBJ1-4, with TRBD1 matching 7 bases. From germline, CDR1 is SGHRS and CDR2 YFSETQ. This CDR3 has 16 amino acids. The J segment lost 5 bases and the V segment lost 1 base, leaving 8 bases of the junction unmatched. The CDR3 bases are TGCGCCAGCAGCTTGTGGGGGGACAGAGTAAATGAAAAACTGTTTTTT. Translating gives CASSLWGDRVNEKLFF.

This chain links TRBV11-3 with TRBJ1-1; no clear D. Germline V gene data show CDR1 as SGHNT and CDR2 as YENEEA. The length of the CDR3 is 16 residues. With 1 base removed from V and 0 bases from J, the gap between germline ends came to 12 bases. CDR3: CASSLGQLGMNTEAFF. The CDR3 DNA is TGTGCCAGCAGCTTAGGACAACTGGGAATGAACACTGAAGCTTTCTTT. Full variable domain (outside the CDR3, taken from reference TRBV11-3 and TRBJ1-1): EAGVVQSPRYKIIEKKQPVAFWCNPISGHNTLYWYLQNLGQGPELLIRYENEEAVDDSQLPKDRFSAERLKGVDSTLKIQPAELGDSAVYLCASSLGQLGMNTEAFFGQGTRLTVV.

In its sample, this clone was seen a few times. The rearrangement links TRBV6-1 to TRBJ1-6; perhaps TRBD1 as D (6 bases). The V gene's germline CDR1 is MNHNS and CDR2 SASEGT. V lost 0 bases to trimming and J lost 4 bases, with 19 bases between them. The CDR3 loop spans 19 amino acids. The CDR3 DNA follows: TGTGCCAGCAGTGAAGCGCACAGGGCAGGGTCATTTTATAATTCACCCCTCCACTTT. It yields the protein CASSEAHRAGSFYNSPLHF.

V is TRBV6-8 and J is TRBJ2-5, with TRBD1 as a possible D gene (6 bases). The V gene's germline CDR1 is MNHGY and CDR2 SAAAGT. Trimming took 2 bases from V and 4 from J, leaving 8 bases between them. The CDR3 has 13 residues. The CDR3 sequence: CASSYRGRETQYF. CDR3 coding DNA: TGTGCCAGCAGTTACAGGGGGAGAGAGACCCAGTACTTC.

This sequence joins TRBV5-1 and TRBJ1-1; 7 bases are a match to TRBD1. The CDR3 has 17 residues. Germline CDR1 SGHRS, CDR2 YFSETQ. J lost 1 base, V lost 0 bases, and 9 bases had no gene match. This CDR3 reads CASSLDSAGGRNTEAFF. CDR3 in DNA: TGCGCCAGCAGCTTGGATTCCGCAGGGGGACGGAACACTGAAGCTTTCTTT.

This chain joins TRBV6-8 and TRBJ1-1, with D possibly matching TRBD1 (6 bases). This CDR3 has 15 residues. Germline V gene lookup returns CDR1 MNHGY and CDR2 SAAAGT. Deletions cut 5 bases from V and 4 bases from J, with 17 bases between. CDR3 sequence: CASSRSGAMGTEAFF. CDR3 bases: TGTGCCAGCAGTCGCTCAGGGGCCATGGGCACTGAAGCTTTCTTT.

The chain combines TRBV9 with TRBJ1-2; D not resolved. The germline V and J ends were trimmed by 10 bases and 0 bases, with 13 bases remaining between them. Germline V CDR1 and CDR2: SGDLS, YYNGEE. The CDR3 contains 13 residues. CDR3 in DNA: TGTGCCTCCTCCCCAGATTCTAACTATGGCTACACCTTC. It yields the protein CASSPDSNYGYTF.

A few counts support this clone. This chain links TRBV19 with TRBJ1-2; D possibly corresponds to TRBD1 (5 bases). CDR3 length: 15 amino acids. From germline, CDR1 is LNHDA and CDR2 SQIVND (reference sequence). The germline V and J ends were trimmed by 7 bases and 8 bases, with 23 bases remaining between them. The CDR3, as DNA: TGTGCCAGTATCCCCTCCGCCCGGGGGGGAGGAGGCTACACCTTC. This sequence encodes CASIPSARGGGGYTF.

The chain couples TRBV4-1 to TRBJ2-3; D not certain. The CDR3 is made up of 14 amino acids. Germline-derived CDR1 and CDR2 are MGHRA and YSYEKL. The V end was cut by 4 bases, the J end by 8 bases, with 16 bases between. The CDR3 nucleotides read TGCGCCAGCAGCCCCCCTGGGTCACAGATTACGCAGTATTTT. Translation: CASSPPGSQITQYF.

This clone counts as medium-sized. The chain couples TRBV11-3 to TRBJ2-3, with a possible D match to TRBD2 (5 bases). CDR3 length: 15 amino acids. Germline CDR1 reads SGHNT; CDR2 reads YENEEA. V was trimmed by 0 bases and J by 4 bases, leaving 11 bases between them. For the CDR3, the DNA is TGTGCCAGCAGCTTAGATCCGGGGTTCGCAGATACGCAGTATTTT. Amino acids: CASSLDPGFADTQYF.